Described below is a single T cell receptor (beta chain) sequence and its context. Cohort allocation depended upon clinical history that participants reported. Exposed study participants had met a COVID-19 case within 2 weeks before entry. Sequenced by immunoSEQ multiplex PCR; TCRdb stores in-frame clones only, minus some. The data contain fewer than 250,000 clones, 90% of them seen just once; the ten biggest clones take up less than 15%. The data were taken from a study of blood T cell repertoires in COVID-19. Trimming took off 2 bases at V and 6 bases at J, with 4 bases between the two ends. The CDR3 is 11 residues long. Looked up from germline, CDR1 is LGHDT and CDR2 is YNNKEL (reference sequence).

The receptor was derived from a man younger than 40 who had been exposed to COVID-19. The sequencing sample was made of PBMCs or T cells enriched from blood (not recorded which). The chain has TRBV3-1 (or the pseudogene TRBV3-2) and TRBJ1-2, with unresolved D. The DNA of the CDR3 is TGTGCCAGCAGCCAACTCCATGGCTACACCTTC. This codes for CASSQLHGYTF.